The 11 T cell receptor beta chains given below trace back to one sample, sequenced in a study of blood T cell repertoires in COVID-19. Sequenced by immunoSEQ multiplex PCR; TCRdb stores in-frame clones only, minus some. Of approximately 350,000 clones detected, about 90% appear once; the ten largest clones hold roughly 3%. Material: PBMCs or T cells enriched from blood (not recorded which). The receptors here all came from a woman in her 30s who had recovered from COVID-19.

For the CDR3, the DNA is TGTGCCAGCAGCTTAAACCCATCCGGGTCCTACAATGAGCAGTTCTTC. It yields the protein CASSLNPSGSYNEQFF. The chain combines TRBV7-3 with TRBJ2-1; unclear D gene. Trimming took 1 base from V and 1 from J, leaving 11 bases between them. Germline-derived CDR1 and CDR2 are SGHTA and FQGTGA. This CDR3 region has 16 residues.

The J gene is TRBJ2-3, the V gene TRBV15, with 7 nucleotides matching TRBD1. Germline V CDR1 and CDR2: LNHNV, YYDKDF (reference sequence). V lost 3 bases and J lost 6; bases outside the gene matches: 9. This CDR3 is built from 15 residues. In DNA, the CDR3 is TGTGCCACCAGCAGTGCTCTCGGGACAGTCGATACGCAGTATTTT. Its protein product is CATSSALGTVDTQYF.

V and J are TRBV2 and TRBJ2-5, with TRBD2 matching over 11 bases. With V trimmed by 6 bases and J by 4 bases, 4 bases remained unmatched. This CDR3 region has 14 residues. Germline loops: CDR1 SNHLY, CDR2 FYNNEI. CDR3 amino acids: CASRKLAGAETQYF. The CDR3 bases are TGTGCCAGCAGGAAACTAGCGGGGGCAGAGACCCAGTACTTC. Variable domain in full (rest from reference TRBV2 and TRBJ2-5): EPEVTQTPSHQVTQMGQEVILRCVPISNHLYFYWYRQILGQKVEFLVSFYNNEISEKSEIFDDQFSVERPDGSNFTLKIRSTKLEDSAMYFCASRKLAGAETQYFGPGTRLLVL.

The rearrangement joins TRBV29-1 to TRBJ2-7; 8 bases line up with TRBD2. This CDR3 is 15 amino acids long. The germline gives CDR1 SQVTM, CDR2 ANQGSEA. V trimming: 6 bases; J trimming: 0 bases; junction bases outside the gene matches: 10. For the CDR3, the DNA is TGCAGCGTCGCCGGAACTAGCGGCCCCTCCTACGAGCAGTACTTC. This sequence encodes CSVAGTSGPSYEQYF.

CDR3 DNA: TGTGCCACCAGTTCCCGCCAGGGGAGTACGTACGAGCAGTACTTC. As protein: CATSSRQGSTYEQYF. The rearrangement joins TRBV24-1 to TRBJ2-7; D possibly corresponds to TRBD1 (6 bases). Germline loops: CDR1 KGHDR, CDR2 SFDVKD. The CDR3 runs to 15 residues. Between the trimmed V and J ends, which lost 6 bases and 4 bases, there was a span of 18 bases.

This rearrangement joins TRBV30 to TRBJ2-7, with 10 bases lining up with TRBD1. Germline V CDR1 and CDR2: GTSNPN, SVGIG (reference sequence). After removal of 0 bases from V and 0 bases from J, the junction contained 14 bases not matched to a gene. The CDR3 covers 19 residues. The CDR3 reads CAWSVRGDRGGLTSYEQYF. Here the CDR3 DNA reads TGTGCCTGGAGTGTACGAGGGGACAGGGGTGGCCTCACCTCCTACGAGCAGTACTTC.

The rearrangement joins TRBV18 to TRBJ1-3, with 9 bases identical to TRBD1. Trimming at V came to 3 bases and at J to 1 base, leaving 1 base not matched to a gene. Per germline, CDR1 KGHSH and CDR2 LQKENI. This CDR3 contains 15 residues. The CDR3 spells CASSPGTGSGNTIYF. The DNA for the CDR3 is TGTGCCAGCTCACCCGGGACAGGGTCTGGAAACACCATATATTTT.

V gene TRBV14 combines with J gene TRBJ2-7; a weak D match, TRBD1 (6 bases). CDR1 and CDR2 (germline): SGHDN, FVKESK. This CDR3 region has 16 residues. Trimming shortened V by 4 bases and J by 1 base, and 17 bases separated the two germline ends. CDR3 nucleotides: TGTGCCAGCAGCCGGGCACCGGGACATGCTTCCTACGAGCAGTACTTC. It codes for CASSRAPGHASYEQYF.

The chain is built from TRBV10-3 and TRBJ2-5; no clear D gene. This CDR3 comprises 12 residues. Trimming left V 5 bases short and J 0 bases short, with 4 bases between. In germline, CDR1 is ENHRY, CDR2 SYGVKD. The chain's CDR3 is CAISQDQETQYF. DNA of the CDR3: TGTGCCATCAGTCAGGACCAAGAGACCCAGTACTTC.

The chain couples TRBV5-1 to TRBJ2-1; TRBD2 matches 11 bases. The CDR3 contains 16 residues. With V trimmed by 3 bases and J by 4 bases, 6 bases remained unmatched. CDR1 and CDR2 (germline): SGHRS, YFSETQ. The CDR3 sequence: CASSSRASGGYNEQFF. In DNA, the CDR3 is TGCGCCAGCAGCTCAAGGGCTAGCGGGGGGTACAATGAGCAGTTCTTC.

The J gene is TRBJ1-1, the V gene TRBV5-6; tentative D call: TRBD1 (6 bases). V was shortened by 5 bases and J by 5 bases, with 16 bases between the two germline ends. CDR1 is SGHDT, CDR2 YYEEEE, per germline. The CDR3 is 14 residues long. CDR3 sequence: CASRKQGARTEAFF. The CDR3 nucleotides are TGTGCCAGCAGGAAACAGGGAGCGAGAACTGAAGCTTTCTTT.